What follows are 22 T cell receptor beta chains derived from one specimen sequenced in a study of cytomegalovirus exposure and HLA in healthy donors. Use of 60 Vbeta and 13 Jbeta primers characterized the PCR. The data were produced by immunoSEQ multiplex PCR, yet TCRdb's version contains in-frame clones alone and is incomplete. The profile shows 150,000 to 200,000 clones, approximately 82% of them singletons. Sequenced sample: PBMCs. These receptors all stem from a woman between 18 and 29 years old in good health and CMV-seropositive.

This clone was picked up one time. In nucleotides, the CDR3 is TGTGCCAGCAGCTTGGGGGACAGGAGTTCACCCCTCCACTTT. Amino acid sequence: CASSLGDRSSPLHF. This chain links TRBV5-4 with TRBJ1-6; 8 bases match TRBD1. CDR3 length: 14 amino acids. V lost 0 bases to trimming and J lost 9 bases; unmatched junction nucleotides: 2. Germline CDR1 is SGHNT and CDR2 is YYREEE (reference sequence). Full variable domain (outside the CDR3, taken from reference TRBV5-4 and TRBJ1-6): ETGVTQSPTHLIKTRGQQVTLRCSSQSGHNTVSWYQQALGQGPQFIFQYYREEENGRGNFPPRFSGLQFPNYSSELNVNALELDDSALYLCASSLGDRSSPLHFGNGTRLTVT.

The chain uses TRBV12-5 and TRBJ1-6; D gene unclear. V dropped 4 bases and J dropped 6 bases, with 4 bases sitting between them. The CDR3 consists of 12 residues. Germline V gene sequence: CDR1 LGHNT, CDR2 FRNRAP. The CDR3 DNA reads TGTGCTAGTGGTTCTCTTAATTCACCCCTCCACTTT. Amino acids: CASGSLNSPLHF.

V is TRBV7-9 and J is TRBJ2-1; TRBD2 matches at 11 bases. Germline loops: CDR1 SEHNR, CDR2 FQNEAQ (reference sequence). The CDR3 runs to 17 residues. V dropped 2 bases and J dropped 7; count of bases not matched to a gene: 10. DNA for the CDR3: TGTGCCAGCAGCTTATTATTTAGCGGGGGGGAGGGGAATGAGCAGTTCTTC. It yields the protein CASSLLFSGGEGNEQFF.

The V gene is TRBV7-9, the J gene TRBJ2-7; weak D call: TRBD1 (5 bases). The CDR3 is 12 amino acids. The germline V and J ends were trimmed by 6 bases and 1 base, with 7 bases remaining between them. In germline, CDR1 is SEHNR, CDR2 FQNEAQ (reference sequence). The CDR3 DNA follows: TGTGCCAGCAGGGACACTTCCTACGAGCAGTACTTC. Its protein is CASRDTSYEQYF.

This clone was seen more than once but under ten times. The rearrangement uses TRBV6-5 and TRBJ1-6, with D possibly matching TRBD1 (5 bases). Germline V lookup: CDR1 MNHEY, CDR2 SVGAGI. The CDR3 is made up of 16 amino acids. Trimming removed 0 bases from V and 8 bases from J, with 14 bases in between. CDR3 sequence: CASSYSTGVNYSPLHF. Written as DNA, the CDR3 is TGTGCCAGCAGTTACTCGACGGGGGTTAATTATTCACCCCTCCACTTT.

The chain combines TRBV5-1 with TRBJ2-6, with 10 positions matching TRBD1. CDR3 size: 17 residues. The germline gives CDR1 SGHRS, CDR2 YFSETQ. J gave up 3 bases and V 0 bases, and 3 bases lay outside the gene matches. Written as DNA, the CDR3 is TGCGCCAGCAGCTTGGCCGGGACAGGGGTTGGGGCCAACGTCCTGACTTTC. It encodes CASSLAGTGVGANVLTF.

The chain links TRBV11-3 to TRBJ1-2; TRBD1 might be the D (5 bases). The germline gives CDR1 SGHNT, CDR2 YENEEA. CDR3 length equals 13 residues. The ends were cut back, 5 bases at V and 5 bases at J, with 12 bases in the middle. CDR3: CASSPQGDYGYTF. CDR3 DNA sequence: TGTGCCAGCAGCCCCCAGGGTGATTATGGCTACACCTTC.

This chain's CDR3 is CASSEFTSGGHNIQYF. CDR3 nucleotide sequence: TGTGCCAGCAGTGAATTTACTAGCGGGGGGCACAACATTCAGTACTTC. V usage is TRBV6-1 and J usage is TRBJ2-4; TRBD2 aligns across 12 bases. The CDR3 contains 16 residues. The V gene's germline CDR1 is MNHNS and CDR2 SASEGT. Losses at the gene ends were 2 bases for V and 7 bases for J; bases not matched to a gene: 6.

The rearrangement uses TRBV9 and TRBJ1-1; 7 nucleotides match TRBD1. The CDR3 totals 15 residues. V lost 1 base to trimming and J lost 3 bases; unmatched junction nucleotides: 6. Germline CDR1 and CDR2: SGDLS and YYNGEE. In nucleotides, the CDR3 is TGTGCCAGCAGCGTAACCGGGACAGACCACACTGAAGCTTTCTTT. This encodes CASSVTGTDHTEAFF.

V and J are TRBV5-1 and TRBJ1-3, with TRBD1 matching over 9 bases. The CDR3 consists of 15 residues. Germline CDR1 is SGHRS and CDR2 is YFSETQ. Trimming took 3 bases from V and 4 from J; bases not matched to a gene: 5. The CDR3 sequence: CASSSDRGLGNTIYF. The DNA of the CDR3 is TGCGCCAGCAGCTCGGACAGGGGCCTCGGAAACACCATATATTTT.

This clone was seen more than once but under ten times. V gene TRBV21-1 combines with J gene TRBJ2-1; the D call TRBD1 from the table was never checked on the DNA. TRBV21-1 is deemed a pseudogene. The CDR3 sequence is 15 residues long. This chain's CDR3 is CASSKVPGQGFPSFF. CDR3 nucleotides: TGTGCCAGCAGCAAAGTCCCGGGACAGGGATTCCCATCCTTCTTC.

This chain connects TRBV4-1 to TRBJ2-1, with TRBD2 matching over 9 bases. The germline V gene encodes CDR1 MGHRA and CDR2 YSYEKL. The length of the CDR3 is 17 residues. V was clipped by 0 bases and J by 2 bases; unmatched bases: 5. Here the CDR3 DNA reads TGCGCCAGCAGCCAAGAATTGCGCGGGGGGGCCTACAATGAGCAGTTCTTC. Its protein is CASSQELRGGAYNEQFF.

The gene calls are TRBV4-1 and TRBJ2-1; 12 bases align to TRBD2. Unmatched junction bases numbered 6, after V lost 4 bases and J lost 5 bases. The V gene's germline CDR1 is MGHRA and CDR2 YSYEKL. The CDR3 contains 16 residues. CDR3 DNA sequence: TGCGCCAGCAGCCGAGGACTAGCGGGGAGAAACAATGAGCAGTTCTTC. Translated: CASSRGLAGRNNEQFF.

The chain uses TRBV30 and TRBJ2-7; no clear D gene. Per the germline V gene, CDR1 is GTSNPN and CDR2 is SVGIG (reference sequence). The CDR3 is 13 amino acids. V gave up 4 bases and J gave up 1 base, with 11 bases separating them. The CDR3 loop is CAWTRDGSYEQYV. In DNA, the CDR3 is TGTGCCTGGACACGAGACGGGTCCTACGAGCAGTACGTC.

The chain is built from TRBV4-2 and TRBJ1-6; no definite D call. CDR3 size: 14 residues. The V gene lost 1 base and the J gene lost 11 bases, with 12 bases spanning the gap. Germline V gives CDR1 LGHNA, CDR2 YNFKEQ. For the CDR3, the DNA is TGTGCCAGCAGCCAAGTTGGGGAGTTCGCACCCCTCCACTTT. It encodes CASSQVGEFAPLHF.

The chain combines TRBV4-1 with TRBJ2-2; no firm D call. Per the germline V gene, CDR1 is MGHRA and CDR2 is YSYEKL. This CDR3 spans 14 amino acids. Trimming pared 4 bases from V and 4 bases from J, leaving 10 bases between. Written as DNA, the CDR3 is TGCGCCAGCAGCCGCTGGGCCACCACCGGGGAGCTGTTTTTT. Translation: CASSRWATTGELFF.

The chain uses TRBV30 and TRBJ2-2; TRBD2 is a possible D gene (7 bases). CDR1 and CDR2 from the germline V gene are GTSNPN and SVGIG (reference sequence). CDR3 length: 16 amino acids. Between the trimmed V and J ends, which lost 3 bases and 0 bases, there was a span of 14 bases. CDR3 DNA sequence: TGTGCCTGGAGGGGAGGGGACAACGCGAACACCGGGGAGCTGTTTTTT. Its translation: CAWRGGDNANTGELFF.

There are a few counts of this clone. This chain joins TRBV18 and TRBJ2-7, with 9 bases identical to TRBD1. The CDR3 is 14 residues long. Germline CDR1 KGHSH, CDR2 LQKENI. The J segment lost 6 bases and the V segment lost 4 bases, leaving 7 bases of the junction unmatched. CDR3 amino acids: CASSRGQGHSEQYF. The DNA of the CDR3 is TGTGCCAGCTCACGGGGACAGGGACATAGCGAGCAGTACTTC. The whole variable domain, remainder taken from reference TRBV18 and TRBJ2-7, is NAGVMQNPRHLVRRRGQEARLRCSPMKGHSHVYWYRQLPEEGLKFMVYLQKENIIDESGMPKERFSAEFPKEGPSILRIQQVVRGDSAAYFCASSRGQGHSEQYFGPGTRLTVT.

This chain connects TRBV6-5 to TRBJ1-6; D not resolved. V lost 4 bases and J 3 bases, leaving 13 bases between the germline ends. The CDR3 is 16 amino acids. Germline CDR1 MNHEY, CDR2 SVGAGI. DNA for the CDR3: TGTGCCAGCAGTTCCCGAACAGTAATCTATAATTCACCCCTCCACTTT. It is translated as CASSSRTVIYNSPLHF.

The J gene is TRBJ2-5, the V gene TRBV12-5; 11 bases match TRBD2. J gave up 5 bases and V 4 bases, and 6 bases lay outside the gene matches. This CDR3 contains 15 residues. Germline values: CDR1 LGHNT, CDR2 FRNRAP. In nucleotides, the CDR3 is TGTGCTAGTGGTTGGATAGCGGGGGGGCCTGAGACCCAGTACTTC. This sequence encodes CASGWIAGGPETQYF. The full variable domain, with the rest looked up from reference TRBV12-5 and TRBJ2-5, is DARVTQTPRHKVTEMGQEVTMRCQPILGHNTVFWYRQTMMQGLELLAYFRNRAPLDDSGMPKDRFSAEMPDATLATLKIQPSEPRDSAVYFCASGWIAGGPETQYFGPGTRLLVL.

This clone was observed a single time. The V and J genes are TRBV11-2 and TRBJ2-3; possible D gene TRBD1, 5 bases. The V end was cut by 1 base, the J end by 6 bases, with 11 bases between. In germline, CDR1 is SGHAT, CDR2 FQNNGV. The CDR3 has 14 residues. The CDR3 sequence is CASSLVAGWDTQYF. The CDR3 DNA follows: TGTGCCAGCAGCTTAGTGGCAGGGTGGGATACGCAGTATTTT.

The rearrangement links TRBV2 to TRBJ1-5, with 7 bases identical to TRBD1. In germline, CDR1 is SNHLY, CDR2 FYNNEI. V shed 6 bases, J shed 2 bases, and the junction held 7 bases outside the gene matches. The CDR3 is made up of 15 amino acids. The CDR3 DNA reads as TGTGCCAGCAGCCGGACAGGTATGGGCAATCAGCCCCAGCATTTT. It encodes CASSRTGMGNQPQHF.